Below, one TCR beta chain is given with its context. Its antigen is not yet known. There are 15 amino acids in the CDR3, from cysteine to phenylalanine inclusive. No DNA appears here. CDR1 and CDR2 are drawn from the germline V gene (reference sequence): MNHEY, SMNVEV. These data originate in a study of T cells expressing NK-cell markers (dated by TCRdb to the early 2020s). Background for the entire study: Seven or eight donors provided sorted CD3+CD56+NKG2C+, CD3+CD56+NKG2C- and CD3+CD56-NKG2C+ T-cell subsets, whose TCR beta-chain repertoires were profiled. Seven of the eight sequenced donors were HCMV-seropositive and one was HCMV-seronegative. All eight donors whose samples were sequenced were randomly selected healthy volunteers, three of them men and five women. The libraries were sequenced on Illumina HiSeq 2000/2500, MiSeq or NextSeq, producing 2 x 150 bp reads.

HCMV-specific IgG was detected in serum with a commercial ELISA kit to determine HCMV serostatus. Ficoll density gradient centrifugation was used to isolate peripheral blood mononuclear cells from blood. What the research found in general, with its limitations: In roughly 6 donors, the dominant CD3+CD56+NKG2C+ clonotypes ranked among the top 10 CD8+ clonotypes, making up 1.0-7.0% of CD8+ T cells. Those dominant clonotypes were again the most abundant among CD3+CD56-NKG2C+ cells in a handful of donors, at about 25-60.1%. It remained unclear whether the expanded NKG2C-expressing T cell clones were specific for HCMV antigens.

This sample was sequenced with an Illumina HiSeq 2000. The TCR beta cDNA libraries were made using 5'RACE template switching, a step that added both a universal primer site and unique molecular identifiers. cDNA synthesis was primed from the TCR beta constant segment, followed by two successive PCR amplification steps. Under the source paper's analysis protocol: MIGEC was used to demultiplex reads and group reads by UMI, and MiTCR was used to assemble and quantify clonotypes. Only TCR cDNA sequences supported by at least two reads were kept to exclude erroneous sequences. Downstream repertoire analysis used the tcR package, and clonotypes were matched across fractions by CDR3 nucleotide sequence plus V segment. Antigen specificity was annotated against VDJdb with VDJmatch, allowing one amino acid substitution in CDR3. Through TCRdb reprocessing, the reads give one entry per CDR3 protein sequence; DNA is omitted. The authors' filters were not applied to this entry. The sample table gives fewer than 40,000 distinct CDR3 sequences. Clones ranked in the top ten supply 50% to 75% of the sample.

The specimen was blood T cells: a sorted CD56 or NKG2C T cell subset, CD4+ or CD8+ T cells, or bulk PBMC T cells (not recorded which). The receptor comes from a woman aged 18 to 75 in good health. The sequence joins TRBV27 to TRBJ2-7; TCRdb's D call, TRBD1, is unchecked because there is no DNA. The CDR3 protein: CASGWAGQDSYEQYF.